This TCR beta chain was recovered during a study of CD8 T cells in ankylosing spondylitis. General observations from the study: A TCR beta motif made of eight highly homologous variants seemed typical of ankylosing spondylitis blood.

MiXCR was run by TCRdb on the 5' RACE reads, yielding one entry per CDR3 protein. The data contain about 540,000 distinct CDR3 sequences, about 13% of them seen just once; the ten biggest clones take up around 7%. This clonotype was found many times. Its specificity is unknown. Germline assignment: CDR1 SGHTA and CDR2 FQGNSA. With V trimmed by 4 bases and J by 2 bases, 4 bases remained unmatched. The length of the CDR3 is 15 residues. This clonotype originated in a male donor with ankylosing spondylitis. The material sequenced was blood, either unsorted or a sorted T cell fraction (not recorded which). V usage is TRBV7-2 and J usage is TRBJ1-4, with 7 bases fitting TRBD1. Here the CDR3 reads CASSYQGQTNEKLFF. In DNA, the CDR3 is TGTGCCAGCAGCTACCAGGGACAGACTAATGAAAAACTGTTTTTT.